This TCR beta chain originates from a study of shared clonotypes between healthy human individuals. An even split of each subset's genomic DNA across several immunoSEQ plates was performed. Unsorted PBMC contributed 250 to 350 ng DNA, 25,000 to 35,000 T cell genomes, to each replicate PCR. Libraries were prepared by immunoSEQ multiplex PCR; TCRdb keeps only in-frame clonotypes and omits some of them. The data contain approximately 470,000 clones, roughly 80% of them singletons. Healthy and HIV-negative, the adult donors had no recent acute infections or vaccinations. Between the trimmed V and J ends, which lost 8 bases and 2 bases, there was a span of 17 bases. This CDR3 is 14 amino acids long.

This sequence was found in a woman in her 40s in good health. Some clones in this sample may be carry-over from other donors' samples. The rearrangement links TRBV5-3 to TRBJ2-7; possibly TRBD1 or TRBD2 for D (5 bases each). TRBV5-3 falls under the ORF class, with uncertain function. The material sequenced was PBMCs. This CDR3 reads CASSDTQGPYEQYF. The CDR3 bases are TGTGCCAGCAGCGACACTCAGGGACCCTACGAGCAGTACTTC.